What follows are 27 T cell receptor beta chains derived from one specimen sequenced in a study of cytomegalovirus exposure and HLA in healthy donors. It was with 60 Vbeta and 13 Jbeta primers that the PCR ran. Measured with immunoSEQ multiplex PCR; TCRdb has only the in-frame clones, and not every one. The table shows over 150,000 clones, with 70% to 80% occurring only once. Specimen: PBMCs. Receptors originate from a young man in good health and CMV-seronegative.

In its sample, this clone was seen a few times. This rearrangement joins TRBV13 to TRBJ2-5, with TRBD2 matching over 15 bases. The DNA end favors TRBJ2-7, so the J call may be wrong. The CDR3 loop spans 18 amino acids. Looked up from germline, CDR1 is PRHDT and CDR2 is FYEKMQ (reference sequence). Written as DNA, the CDR3 is TGTGCCAGCAGCCTGGGACTAGCGGGGGGCCCTAGCTCCTACGAGCAGTACTTC. Its protein product is CASSLGLAGGPSSYEQYF.

The chain has TRBV4-2 and TRBJ2-4, with TRBD2 identical over 11 bases. The V and J ends lost 3 bases and 4 bases, in that order; junction bases with no gene match: 8. Germline loops: CDR1 LGHNA, CDR2 YNFKEQ. The CDR3 spans 17 residues. CDR3 nucleotides: TGTGCCAGCAGCCAGAACTCCGGGACTAGCGGTAAAAACATTCAGTACTTC. Translation gives CASSQNSGTSGKNIQYF.

The count of this clone is one. The V and J genes are TRBV19 and TRBJ2-7, with D perhaps matching TRBD1 (6 bases). The CDR3 is 13 amino acids. The ends were cut back, 5 bases at V and 0 bases at J, with 8 bases in the middle. The germline CDR1 and CDR2 sequences are LNHDA and SQIVND (reference sequence). CDR3 sequence: CASSEDSSYEQYF. As DNA, the CDR3 is TGTGCCAGTAGTGAGGACAGCTCCTACGAGCAGTACTTC.

This clone was recorded a few times. CDR3 region: CSAGEDEKLFF. CDR3 bases: TGCAGCGCCGGAGAGGATGAAAAACTGTTTTTT. The V and J genes are TRBV29-1 and TRBJ1-4, with unresolved D. The CDR3 covers 11 residues. Germline V gives CDR1 SQVTM, CDR2 ANQGSEA. Trimming took off 7 bases at V and 6 bases at J, with 9 bases between the two ends.

This sequence joins TRBV15 and TRBJ2-7; weak D call: TRBD1 (5 bases). The CDR3 spans 18 residues. Germline V lookup: CDR1 LNHNV, CDR2 YYDKDF (reference sequence). Trimming shortened V by 2 bases and J by 5 bases, and 25 bases separated the two germline ends. The CDR3 loop is CATSRTTGLEQGFHEQYF. In DNA, the CDR3 is TGTGCCACCAGCAGAACAACAGGCCTTGAGCAGGGTTTTCACGAGCAGTACTTC.

As concerns this clone: Other DNA sequences in the sample encode the same CDR3. V usage is TRBV12-5 and J usage is TRBJ1-3, with unresolved D. This CDR3 has 15 residues. Trimming took off 3 bases at V and 0 bases at J, with 9 bases between the two ends. CDR1 is LGHNT, CDR2 FRNRAP, per germline. The CDR3 sequence is CASGFARCSGNTIYF. In DNA form, the CDR3 reads TGTGCTAGTGGTTTCGCCAGGTGCTCTGGAAACACCATATATTTT.

This clone has more than one count but fewer than ten. V usage is TRBV6-1 and J usage is TRBJ2-3; D call uncertain. The V end was cut by 3 bases, the J end by 2 bases, with 6 bases between. CDR1 and CDR2 (germline): MNHNS, SASEGT. The length of the CDR3 is 13 residues. CDR3 bases: TGTGCCAGCAGTGACACTCTCACAGATACGCAGTATTTT. Encoded protein: CASSDTLTDTQYF.

With regard to this clone: The sample contains more than one DNA sequence encoding this CDR3. The gene calls are TRBV10-3 and TRBJ1-5; possible D gene TRBD1, 5 bases. The V and J ends lost 2 bases and 6 bases respectively, with 11 bases between them. Per the germline V gene, CDR1 is ENHRY and CDR2 is SYGVKD. The CDR3 is made up of 14 amino acids. The CDR3 DNA is TGTGCCATCAGTGAGGGCAGGGAGGGTCAGCCCCAGCATTTT. This sequence encodes CAISEGREGQPQHF.

The chain joins TRBV13 to TRBJ2-7; 9 bases align to TRBD1. Germline CDR1 PRHDT, CDR2 FYEKMQ (reference sequence). Trimming cost V 5 bases and J 1 base; bases outside gene matches: 3. CDR3 length: 14 amino acids. The DNA for the CDR3 is TGTGCCAGCAGCCCCGGGACAGGGTCCTACGAGCAGTACTTC. Residues: CASSPGTGSYEQYF.

The chain joins TRBV7-6 to TRBJ1-1; no reliable D call. The CDR3 length is 14 residues. Germline V gene sequence: CDR1 SGHVS, CDR2 FNYEAQ. The V and J ends lost 5 bases and 2 bases respectively, with 12 bases between them. The CDR3 nucleotides read TGTGCCAGCAGCGCGGGGTCAAGTAACACTGAAGCTTTCTTT. Its translation: CASSAGSSNTEAFF.

This chain joins TRBV4-2 and TRBJ2-5; 8 bases are a match to TRBD2. J lost 4 bases, V lost 4 bases, and 14 bases had no gene match. Germline CDR1 is LGHNA and CDR2 is YNFKEQ. CDR3 length: 17 residues. The CDR3 DNA follows: TGTGCCAGCAGCCTGGGCGGTAGCGGGGCCAGGCTAGAGACCCAGTACTTC. Its protein is CASSLGGSGARLETQYF.

This clone has more than one count but fewer than ten. CDR3 amino acids: CASSEGTGSYNEQFF. DNA for the CDR3: TGTGCCAGCAGCGAAGGGACAGGGTCCTACAATGAGCAGTTCTTC. The chain joins TRBV9 to TRBJ2-1; 9 nucleotides match TRBD1. This CDR3 spans 15 amino acids. V trimming: 3 bases; J trimming: 1 base; junction bases outside the gene matches: 2. Looked up from germline, CDR1 is SGDLS and CDR2 is YYNGEE.

This clone was found once. This sequence joins TRBV19 and TRBJ2-7; D perhaps matches TRBD1 (5 bases). With 3 bases removed from V and 3 bases from J, the gap between germline ends came to 15 bases. CDR1 is LNHDA and CDR2 is SQIVND in the germline V gene (reference sequence). The CDR3 is 15 amino acids. The CDR3: CASSMALAGRYEQYF. The CDR3 bases are TGTGCCAGTAGTATGGCTTTGGCAGGGCGCTACGAGCAGTACTTC.

J is TRBJ1-1 and V is TRBV7-9, with D maybe TRBD1 (5 bases). V was clipped by 5 bases and J by 1 base, with 14 bases between them. Looked up from germline, CDR1 is SEHNR and CDR2 is FQNEAQ (reference sequence). The CDR3 is made up of 15 amino acids. The CDR3 sequence: CASSKGEGSNTEAFF. The CDR3 region has the DNA TGTGCCAGCAGCAAAGGGGAGGGATCGAACACTGAAGCTTTCTTT. Drawing the rest from reference TRBV7-9 and TRBJ1-1, the complete variable domain is DTGVSQNPRHKITKRGQNVTFRCDPISEHNRLYWYRQTLGQGPEFLTYFQNEAQLEKSRLLSDRFSAERPKGSFSTLEIQRTEQGDSAMYLCASSKGEGSNTEAFFGQGTRLTVV.

The chain uses TRBV28 and TRBJ2-5; 8 positions match TRBD1. This CDR3 has 14 residues. V lost 6 bases, J lost 6 bases, and 9 bases stayed unmatched. The germline gives CDR1 MDHEN, CDR2 SYDVKM. CDR3 sequence reads: CASRPGGAAKTQYF. CDR3 sequence (DNA): TGTGCCAGCAGACCAGGGGGCGCGGCTAAGACCCAGTACTTC.

The rearrangement joins TRBV30 to TRBJ2-3; D gene unclear. The CDR3 length is 11 residues. V was shortened by 2 bases and J by 4 bases, with 4 bases between the two germline ends. Germline V gene lookup returns CDR1 GTSNPN and CDR2 SVGIG (reference sequence). CDR3 in amino acids: CAWSLADTQYF. The CDR3 region has the DNA TGTGCCTGGAGTTTAGCAGATACGCAGTATTTT.

The chain employs TRBV11-2 and TRBJ2-7, with a tentative D call TRBD2 (5 bases). V was pared by 2 bases and J by 1 base, with 6 bases between. This CDR3 is built from 13 residues. Germline V gene sequence: CDR1 SGHAT, CDR2 FQNNGV. CDR3 DNA: TGTGCCAGCAGCTTACCGGGATCCTACGAGCAGTACTTC. Amino acids: CASSLPGSYEQYF.

This CDR3 reads CASSLGRGEKLFF. In nucleotides, the CDR3 is TGTGCCAGCAGTCTCGGACGGGGGGAAAAACTGTTTTTT. V gene TRBV5-4 combines with J gene TRBJ1-4; D is possibly TRBD1 (5 bases). The CDR3 spans 13 residues. Germline V gene lookup returns CDR1 SGHNT and CDR2 YYREEE (reference sequence). V was cut by 5 bases and J by 8 bases, with 13 bases left in between.

In DNA form, the CDR3 reads TGTGCCAGCAGTACCTCCCCCGACAGTAGGATCGAGCAGTACTTC. Its translation: CASSTSPDSRIEQYF. This chain connects TRBV6-5 to TRBJ2-7; weak D call: TRBD1 (5 bases). V lost 5 bases to trimming and J lost 6 bases, with 20 bases between them. Germline-derived CDR1 and CDR2 are MNHEY and SVGAGI. The CDR3 length is 15 residues.

This clone has only a few counts. CDR3 in DNA: TGTGCCATCAGTGAAGAAGCTAGTGAGCAGTTCTTC. Its translation is CAISEEASEQFF. This sequence joins TRBV10-3 and TRBJ2-1, with unresolved D. The ends were cut back, 3 bases at V and 9 bases at J, with 9 bases in the middle. Per germline, CDR1 ENHRY and CDR2 SYGVKD. The CDR3 is made up of 12 amino acids.

The V call is TRBV4-1, the J call TRBJ2-3; D possibly corresponds to TRBD1 (7 bases). Trimming cost V 0 bases and J 13 bases, with 20 bases left between them. Germline V CDR1 and CDR2: MGHRA, YSYEKL. The CDR3 runs to 15 residues. CDR3 sequence (DNA): TGCGCCAGCAGCCAAGACGGATTGCCGGACAGGAGGGAGTATTTT. As protein: CASSQDGLPDRREYF.

The rearrangement uses TRBV28 and TRBJ1-5; maybe TRBD1 (5 bases). The V gene's germline CDR1 is MDHEN and CDR2 SYDVKM. The CDR3 loop spans 15 amino acids. V was clipped by 2 bases and J by 3 bases, with 11 bases between them. The CDR3 is CASSLGQGINQPQHF. Here the CDR3 DNA reads TGTGCCAGCAGTTTAGGGCAGGGAATCAATCAGCCCCAGCATTTT.

The V call is TRBV9, the J call TRBJ2-1, with D unclear. V was cut by 4 bases and J by 5 bases, with 16 bases left in between. CDR3 length equals 15 residues. Germline CDR1 and CDR2: SGDLS and YYNGEE. The chain's CDR3 is CASSLGERSNNEQFF. Written as DNA, the CDR3 is TGTGCCAGCAGCCTAGGAGAGAGATCCAACAATGAGCAGTTCTTC.

This chain links TRBV11-1 with TRBJ2-7; TRBD2 agrees at 9 bases. Losses at the gene ends were 4 bases for V and 3 bases for J; bases not matched to a gene: 13. CDR1 SGHAT and CDR2 FQDESV come from the germline V gene (reference sequence). The CDR3 length is 17 residues. This CDR3 is CASSSRWPREGYYEQYF. In DNA form, the CDR3 reads TGTGCCAGCAGCTCTCGATGGCCGCGGGAGGGGTACTACGAGCAGTACTTC.

This sequence joins TRBV7-6 and TRBJ2-3; a weak D match, TRBD2 (6 bases). The CDR3 is 16 amino acids. In germline, CDR1 is SGHVS, CDR2 FNYEAQ. V was pared by 3 bases and J by 4 bases, with 17 bases between. The CDR3 nucleotides read TGTGCCAGCAGCTTTGGGGGAGGAGGGTCCCCAGATACGCAGTATTTT. Amino acid sequence: CASSFGGGGSPDTQYF.

The V call is TRBV30, the J call TRBJ2-5; D gene ambiguous. Trimming took 3 bases from V and 1 from J, leaving 6 bases between them. Germline V gene lookup returns CDR1 GTSNPN and CDR2 SVGIG (reference sequence). This CDR3 region has 12 residues. This CDR3 is CAWRSSQETQYF. CDR3 DNA: TGTGCCTGGAGGTCCAGCCAAGAGACCCAGTACTTC.

The gene calls are TRBV18 and TRBJ2-5, with 10 bases identical to TRBD1. Germline values: CDR1 KGHSH, CDR2 LQKENI. V was pared by 2 bases and J by 1 base, with 7 bases of the junction left unmatched. There are 17 residues in the CDR3. CDR3 sequence: CASSPGWDRGFQETQYF. The CDR3 coding sequence is TGTGCCAGCTCACCAGGTTGGGACAGGGGTTTCCAAGAGACCCAGTACTTC.